The 14 T cell receptor beta chains in this list originate from one sample, sequenced in a study of T cell responses to AZD1222 COVID-19 vaccine. Measured with immunoSEQ multiplex PCR; TCRdb has only the in-frame clones, and not every one. The data show around 86,000 clones, with nearly 90% seen just once and roughly 9.1% held by the top ten. The sample was peripheral blood, taken on day 0 of AZD1222 vaccination. These receptors were taken from an adult in good health.

V usage is TRBV27 and J usage is TRBJ1-2; 7 bases align to TRBD1. CDR1 MNHEY and CDR2 SMNVEV come from the germline V gene (reference sequence). Losses at the gene ends were 9 bases for V and 0 bases for J; bases not matched to a gene: 7. The CDR3 length is 14 residues. As DNA, the CDR3 is TGTGCCAGTCAGCCACAGGGGACTAACTATGGCTACACCTTC. This encodes CASQPQGTNYGYTF.

This rearrangement joins TRBV5-1 to TRBJ1-4; possibly TRBD1 for D (6 bases). V was cut by 4 bases and J by 3 bases, with 16 bases left in between. CDR1 and CDR2 (germline): SGHRS, YFSETQ. The length of the CDR3 is 16 residues. CDR3 sequence reads: CASSRISAGANEKLFF. CDR3 sequence (DNA): TGCGCCAGCAGCCGCATATCGGCAGGGGCTAATGAAAAACTGTTTTTT.

This rearrangement joins TRBV2 to TRBJ2-1; maybe TRBD1 (6 bases). With 8 bases removed from V and 4 bases from J, the gap between germline ends came to 24 bases. The CDR3 extends over 17 amino acids. Germline V gene lookup returns CDR1 SNHLY and CDR2 FYNNEI. In DNA, the CDR3 is TGTGCCAGCGAGACCCCCCTGATTGGACAGTCTTACAATGAGCAGTTCTTC. This translates into CASETPLIGQSYNEQFF.

The J gene is TRBJ2-1, the V gene TRBV10-3, with TRBD2 matching 12 bases. With 10 bases clipped from V and 6 bases from J, the junction kept 16 bases outside the gene matches. This CDR3 is built from 17 residues. Germline V lookup: CDR1 ENHRY, CDR2 SYGVKD. In nucleotides, the CDR3 is TGTGCCACAATGAAGGGTGTAGCTAGCGGGGGGGCCAATGAGCAGTTCTTC. It translates to CATMKGVASGGANEQFF.

V usage is TRBV4-1 and J usage is TRBJ1-5; 8 nucleotides agree with TRBD1. The CDR3 has 16 amino acids. Germline lookup yields CDR1 MGHRA and CDR2 YSYEKL. With 3 bases clipped from V and 6 bases from J, the junction kept 10 bases outside the gene matches. CDR3 amino acids: CASSQTRLRGPQPQHF. Written as DNA, the CDR3 is TGCGCCAGCAGCCAGACCCGGCTCAGGGGGCCTCAGCCCCAGCATTTT.

The chain couples TRBV11-3 to TRBJ1-1, with no clear D. V shed 4 bases and J shed 5 bases, with 11 bases lying between them. Germline V gives CDR1 SGHNT, CDR2 YENEEA. This CDR3 has 13 amino acids. The CDR3 sequence is CASSYAVGTEAFF. For the CDR3, the DNA is TGTGCCAGCAGCTACGCGGTAGGAACTGAAGCTTTCTTT.

This chain links TRBV11-2 with TRBJ1-5; a weak D match, TRBD1 (5 bases). The CDR3 extends over 14 amino acids. Trimming took off 5 bases at V and 3 bases at J, with 11 bases between the two ends. Germline V gives CDR1 SGHAT, CDR2 FQNNGV. CDR3 sequence reads: CASSRLGLNQPQHF. Here the CDR3 DNA reads TGTGCCAGCAGCCGGTTGGGGCTCAATCAGCCCCAGCATTTT.

The chain links TRBV4-1 to TRBJ1-3; the D gene is possibly TRBD1 (5 bases). V shed 0 bases and J shed 2 bases, with 11 bases lying between them. The CDR3 loop spans 16 amino acids. The V gene's germline CDR1 is MGHRA and CDR2 YSYEKL. The CDR3 reads CASSQDPWGAGNTIYF. The CDR3, as DNA: TGCGCCAGCAGCCAAGACCCATGGGGGGCTGGAAACACCATATATTTT.

This rearrangement joins TRBV3-1 (or the pseudogene TRBV3-2) to TRBJ2-7; possibly TRBD1 for D (6 bases). The V gene lost 7 bases and the J gene lost 2 bases, with 21 bases spanning the gap. Looked up from germline, CDR1 is LGHDT and CDR2 is YNNKEL (reference sequence). This CDR3 spans 16 amino acids. CDR3 sequence (DNA): TGTGCCAGCACCCGGGGTTATACAGGGACCCCCTACGAGCAGTACTTC. Encoded protein: CASTRGYTGTPYEQYF.

This chain links TRBV19 with TRBJ1-5; D possibly corresponds to TRBD1 (5 bases). V was trimmed by 3 bases and J by 3 bases, leaving 12 bases between them. This CDR3 is built from 15 residues. Germline V CDR1 and CDR2: LNHDA, SQIVND (reference sequence). DNA of the CDR3: TGTGCCAGTAGTATGGGGACCGGGTCCAATCAGCCCCAGCATTTT. Residues: CASSMGTGSNQPQHF.

DNA of the CDR3: TGTGCCAGCAGCCACCCAGGAGGGGGCTACACCTTC. Its translation is CASSHPGGGYTF. The chain combines TRBV5-5 with TRBJ1-2; D gene uncertain. Trimming removed 4 bases from V and 8 bases from J, with 12 bases in between. Germline V CDR1 and CDR2: SGHKS, YYEKEE (reference sequence). This CDR3 comprises 12 residues.

The chain carries TRBV4-3 and TRBJ2-1; perhaps TRBD2 as D (6 bases). Germline V lookup: CDR1 LGHNA, CDR2 YSLEER. The CDR3 length is 16 residues. Trimming pared 2 bases from V and 2 bases from J, leaving 13 bases between. The CDR3 sequence is CASSQRTTTAYNEQFF. CDR3 nucleotides: TGCGCCAGCAGCCAACGGACTACCACCGCCTACAATGAGCAGTTCTTC.

The chain combines TRBV11-2 with TRBJ1-2; D gene ambiguous. Germline CDR1 is SGHAT and CDR2 is FQNNGV. Trimming shortened V by 1 base and J by 7 bases, and 13 bases separated the two germline ends. This CDR3 contains 14 residues. The CDR3 bases are TGTGCCAGCAGCTTAGGGAAGTTTACGTCTGGCTACACCTTC. Translation: CASSLGKFTSGYTF.

The rearrangement links TRBV7-2 to TRBJ2-3; D remains unclear. The CDR3 is made up of 16 amino acids. Germline lookup yields CDR1 SGHTA and CDR2 FQGNSA. V shed 5 bases and J shed 2 bases, with 17 bases lying between them. CDR3 bases: TGTGCCAGCAGCCCTTTAGGAGTGGGGAACACAGATACGCAGTATTTT. Translation: CASSPLGVGNTDTQYF.